This entry concerns a single T cell receptor beta chain. Its antigen is not known. Once RNA had been extracted, it was reverse transcribed into cDNA to act as the sequencing template. TCRdb keeps only in-frame clones here, not all; method: immunoSEQ multiplex PCR. The data show approximately 200,000 clones, with around 60% seen just once and approximately 3.3% held by the top ten. These data originate in a study of CD8+ T cells in alopecia areata. Stated treatment: oral pan-JAK inhibitor, 5-10 mg twice daily. Study observations and caveats: Clonality in the scalp and expanded CD8+ clones ranked among the top 100 were significantly decreased by tofacitinib.

The CDR3 contains 18 residues. The germline CDR1 and CDR2 sequences are ENHRY and SYGVKD. The junction had 17 bases not matched to a gene; V was cut back by 8 bases and J by 4 bases. The chain carries TRBV10-3 and TRBJ1-1; 12 bases fit TRBD1. This receptor was obtained from a human donor with alopecia areata. Material: CD4+ T cells sorted from blood, obtained at week 4, from a patient treated with tofacitinib. CDR3 sequence reads: CAIQKGPGQGARTTEAFF. DNA of the CDR3: TGTGCCATCCAGAAGGGGCCGGGACAGGGGGCGCGGACCACTGAAGCTTTCTTT.